This passage covers 30 T cell receptor beta chains from one sample sequenced in a study of siplizumab effects on memory and regulatory T cells. Profiling relied on immunoSEQ multiplex PCR, and the TCRdb table lists in-frame clones only, not all of them. The repertoire consists of some 46,000 clones, with about 94% occurring once and the leading ten covering approximately 17%. Material for sequencing was CD8+ T cells sorted from blood. The source of these receptors is a human donor in good health.

The gene calls are TRBV7-6 and TRBJ2-2; D unclear. Germline-derived CDR1 and CDR2 are SGHVS and FNYEAQ. The CDR3 spans 14 residues. V shed 5 bases and J shed 1 base, with 8 bases lying between them. CDR3 protein: CASSLAMNTGELFF. The CDR3 DNA reads TGTGCCAGCAGCCTCGCGATGAACACCGGGGAGCTGTTTTTT.

The CDR3 loop is CASSPAISGSGETQYF. Here the CDR3 DNA reads TGTGCCAGCAGCCCGGCGATATCCGGGTCTGGAGAGACCCAGTACTTC. This chain uses TRBV11-2 with TRBJ2-5; no firm D call. In germline, CDR1 is SGHAT, CDR2 FQNNGV. The CDR3 has 16 residues. Trimming removed 5 bases at V and 4 bases at J, with 20 bases between. The complete variable domain, with remaining parts taken from reference TRBV11-2 and TRBJ2-5, reads EAGVAQSPRYKIIEKRQSVAFWCNPISGHATLYWYQQILGQGPKLLIQFQNNGVVDDSQLPKDRFSAERLKGVDSTLKIQPAKLEDSAVYLCASSPAISGSGETQYFGPGTRLLVL.

This chain links TRBV28 with TRBJ2-7; unclear D gene. The CDR3 has 13 residues. V shed 7 bases and J shed 2 bases, with 12 bases lying between them. From germline, CDR1 is MDHEN and CDR2 SYDVKM. The CDR3 loop reads CASNPSAAYEQYF. In DNA, the CDR3 is TGTGCCAGCAATCCCAGCGCCGCCTACGAGCAGTACTTC.

To note about this clone: A clone one base away is much larger, so this may be a read error. The rearrangement uses TRBV6-5 and TRBJ2-2; 9 bases are shared with TRBD1. V gave up 4 bases and J gave up 3 bases; unmatched junction bases: 0. The CDR3 length is 14 residues. The germline gives CDR1 MNHEY, CDR2 SVGAGI. This CDR3 is CASSWTGDTGELFF. In nucleotides, the CDR3 is TGTGCCAGCAGTTGGACAGGGGACACCGGGGAGCTGTTTTTT.

The chain has TRBV11-2 and TRBJ1-5; tentative D call: TRBD1 (6 bases). V was cut by 0 bases and J by 4 bases, with 16 bases left in between. Germline CDR1 is SGHAT and CDR2 is FQNNGV. The CDR3 is 17 residues long. CDR3 sequence reads: CASSLDVFGQPNQPQHF. For the CDR3, the DNA is TGTGCCAGCAGCTTAGATGTGTTCGGACAGCCTAATCAGCCCCAGCATTTT.

CDR3 DNA sequence: TGTGCCAGCAGTTTAAACTTAAACAATGAGCAGTTCTTC. Encoded protein: CASSLNLNNEQFF. This chain connects TRBV27 to TRBJ2-1; D unresolved. The length of the CDR3 is 13 residues. The germline gives CDR1 MNHEY, CDR2 SMNVEV (reference sequence). Trimming left V 2 bases short and J 5 bases short, with 7 bases between.

The rearrangement joins TRBV4-1 to TRBJ2-1; 8 nucleotides match TRBD2. V lost 4 bases and J lost 4; bases outside the gene matches: 3. The CDR3 totals 14 residues. The germline V gene encodes CDR1 MGHRA and CDR2 YSYEKL. CDR3 DNA: TGCGCCAGCAGCCCGGGACTAGGATACAATGAGCAGTTCTTC. This encodes CASSPGLGYNEQFF.

The chain recombines TRBV7-9 with TRBJ2-7, with D possibly being TRBD2 (6 bases). Trimming shortened V by 8 bases and J by 2 bases, and 13 bases separated the two germline ends. The germline V gene encodes CDR1 SEHNR and CDR2 FQNEAQ (reference sequence). This CDR3 has 13 amino acids. In DNA form, the CDR3 reads TGTGCCAGCGGGGTTGCGGGGACCTACGAGCAGTACTTC. Translating gives CASGVAGTYEQYF. Supplemented by reference TRBV7-9 and TRBJ2-7, the full variable domain reads DTGVSQNPRHKITKRGQNVTFRCDPISEHNRLYWYRQTLGQGPEFLTYFQNEAQLEKSRLLSDRFSAERPKGSFSTLEIQRTEQGDSAMYLCASGVAGTYEQYFGPGTRLTVT.

The J gene is TRBJ2-2, the V gene TRBV7-6, with TRBD2 matching 9 bases. Germline V CDR1 and CDR2: SGHVS, FNYEAQ. This CDR3 comprises 15 residues. V lost 6 bases and J lost 6; bases outside the gene matches: 8. The CDR3: CASSQLAGEAGELFF. CDR3 sequence (DNA): TGTGCCAGCAGTCAATTAGCGGGAGAAGCCGGGGAGCTGTTTTTT.

In its sample, this clone was seen once. The rearrangement uses TRBV27 and TRBJ2-1; no firm D call. CDR1 is MNHEY and CDR2 is SMNVEV in the germline V gene (reference sequence). The V gene lost 3 bases and the J gene lost 5 bases, with 8 bases spanning the gap. The CDR3 runs 13 residues. CDR3 residues: CASSFGRHNEQFF. CDR3 nucleotide sequence: TGTGCCAGCAGTTTTGGTAGGCACAATGAGCAGTTCTTC.

The CDR3 reads CASSPPGREKLFF. The CDR3 DNA reads TGTGCCAGCAGTCCCCCCGGTCGAGAAAAACTGTTTTTT. The rearrangement links TRBV28 to TRBJ1-4; D remains unclear. Germline values: CDR1 MDHEN, CDR2 SYDVKM. V lost 5 bases and J 8 bases, leaving 12 bases between the germline ends. The CDR3 loop spans 13 amino acids.

The rearrangement uses TRBV29-1 and TRBJ1-1, with D unresolved. Germline V gene data show CDR1 as SQVTM and CDR2 as ANQGSEA. V gave up 6 bases and J gave up 2 bases, with 7 bases separating them. The CDR3 runs to 11 residues. CDR3 sequence reads: CSVEKNTEAFF. CDR3 sequence (DNA): TGCAGCGTCGAAAAAAACACTGAAGCTTTCTTT.

The V call is TRBV28, the J call TRBJ2-2; D is ambiguous. V lost 6 bases to trimming and J lost 4 bases, with 15 bases between them. The CDR3 is 15 residues long. Germline CDR1 is MDHEN and CDR2 is SYDVKM. DNA of the CDR3: TGTGCCAGCAGCTCCACGGACGGCTTCACCGGGGAGCTGTTTTTT. It codes for CASSSTDGFTGELFF.

This rearrangement joins TRBV30 to TRBJ2-7; D is possibly TRBD1 (6 bases). The germline V gene encodes CDR1 GTSNPN and CDR2 SVGIG (reference sequence). Trimming cost V 4 bases and J 4 bases, with 8 bases left between them. The CDR3 covers 11 residues. The DNA of the CDR3 is TGTGCCTGGACCACAGGGTACGAGCAGTACTTC. It specifies CAWTTGYEQYF. Using reference TRBV30 and TRBJ2-7 for the parts outside the CDR3, the full variable domain is SQTIHQWPATLVQPVGSPLSLECTVEGTSNPNLYWYRQAAGRGLQLLFYSVGIGQISSEVPQNLSASRPQDRQFILSSKKLLLSDSGFYLCAWTTGYEQYFGPGTRLTVT.

The count of this clone is one. This sequence joins TRBV28 and TRBJ1-1; no firm D call. CDR1 and CDR2 from the germline V gene are MDHEN and SYDVKM. The CDR3 has 13 amino acids. Trimming removed 5 bases at V and 4 bases at J, with 11 bases between. CDR3 DNA: TGTGCCAGCAGTCGTAGGTGGGGCACTGAAGCTTTCTTT. Translated: CASSRRWGTEAFF.

J is TRBJ2-7 and V is TRBV19; D is unresolved. V was shortened by 1 base and J by 0 bases, with 13 bases between the two germline ends. The germline gives CDR1 LNHDA, CDR2 SQIVND (reference sequence). There are 16 residues in the CDR3. CDR3 region: CASSIGPAGSSYEQYF. DNA for the CDR3: TGTGCCAGTAGTATAGGACCGGCCGGCAGCTCCTACGAGCAGTACTTC.

This chain links TRBV4-2 with TRBJ1-6; possible D gene TRBD1, 6 bases. The V gene's germline CDR1 is LGHNA and CDR2 YNFKEQ. This CDR3 is 15 amino acids long. V dropped 3 bases and J dropped 8 bases, with 14 bases sitting between them. CDR3 sequence (DNA): TGTGCCAGCAGCCAGGAACAGGGCCTTTATTCACCCCTCCACTTT. Its translation: CASSQEQGLYSPLHF.

Written as DNA, the CDR3 is TGTGCCAGCATGGAGTTTACTGAAGCTTTCTTT. Translated: CASMEFTEAFF. The chain recombines TRBV6-5 with TRBJ1-1, with no clear D. This CDR3 has 11 residues. Germline values: CDR1 MNHEY, CDR2 SVGAGI. Trimming left V 7 bases short and J 5 bases short, with 8 bases between.

V gene TRBV13 combines with J gene TRBJ2-5; 8 bases match TRBD2. CDR3 length: 15 amino acids. Looked up from germline, CDR1 is PRHDT and CDR2 is FYEKMQ (reference sequence). V shed 5 bases and J 2 bases; nucleotides not matched to a gene: 7. CDR3 region: CASSASGTRQETQYF. The CDR3 DNA reads as TGTGCCAGCAGCGCCTCCGGGACTAGGCAAGAGACCCAGTACTTC.

This chain connects TRBV11-2 to TRBJ1-2, with D uncertain. The length of the CDR3 is 12 residues. CDR1 is SGHAT and CDR2 is FQNNGV in the germline V gene. V was clipped by 8 bases and J by 3 bases, with 10 bases between them. The CDR3, as DNA: TGTGCCAGCGCTCGTTTCGACTATGGCTACACCTTC. Protein: CASARFDYGYTF. The entire variable domain, with the rest obtained from reference TRBV11-2 and TRBJ1-2, is as follows: EAGVAQSPRYKIIEKRQSVAFWCNPISGHATLYWYQQILGQGPKLLIQFQNNGVVDDSQLPKDRFSAERLKGVDSTLKIQPAKLEDSAVYLCASARFDYGYTFGSGTRLTVV.

This chain links TRBV5-1 with TRBJ1-2; 8 bases line up with TRBD1. Germline trimming cut 2 bases from V and 5 bases from J; bases unmatched to any gene: 11. CDR1 is SGHRS and CDR2 is YFSETQ in the germline V gene. The CDR3 runs 16 residues. CDR3: CASSLGQGGAGYGYTF. CDR3 bases: TGCGCCAGCAGCTTAGGACAGGGAGGAGCTGGGTATGGCTACACCTTC.

The V and J genes are TRBV12-5 and TRBJ2-7; possibly TRBD2 for D (7 bases). The CDR3 extends over 20 amino acids. Looked up from germline, CDR1 is LGHNT and CDR2 is FRNRAP. V lost 0 bases, J lost 3 bases, and 27 bases lay in between. CDR3 protein: CASGLVGSVGGAEVFYEQYF. CDR3 nucleotide sequence: TGTGCTAGTGGTTTGGTCGGAAGCGTTGGGGGGGCGGAAGTTTTCTACGAGCAGTACTTC.

This chain uses TRBV28 with TRBJ1-4, with no clear D. V lost 5 bases and J 6 bases, leaving 16 bases between the germline ends. CDR1 and CDR2 (germline): MDHEN, SYDVKM. The CDR3 has 15 amino acids. The DNA of the CDR3 is TGTGCCAGCAGTCTTAGAGTTAATCGGTATGAAAAACTGTTTTTT. It encodes CASSLRVNRYEKLFF.

The chain uses TRBV2 and TRBJ2-3; no clear D gene. Trimming cost V 2 bases and J 1 base, with 7 bases left between them. From germline, CDR1 is SNHLY and CDR2 FYNNEI. This CDR3 is 14 amino acids long. The CDR3 reads CASSEHKGTDTQYF. CDR3 nucleotides: TGTGCCAGCAGTGAACACAAGGGCACAGATACGCAGTATTTT.

V and J are TRBV27 and TRBJ1-1; D remains unclear. The germline V gene has CDR1 MNHEY and CDR2 SMNVEV (reference sequence). The V end lost 0 bases, the J end lost 7 bases, and 12 bases lay between the germline ends. This CDR3 has 14 residues. The CDR3 is CASSLSIRAVEAFF. The CDR3 DNA follows: TGTGCCAGCAGTTTATCGATCCGTGCAGTTGAAGCTTTCTTT.

This clone was counted once. The rearrangement uses TRBV19 and TRBJ2-1; possibly TRBD1 for D (6 bases). Trimming left V 6 bases short and J 9 bases short, with 12 bases between. Looked up from germline, CDR1 is LNHDA and CDR2 is SQIVND (reference sequence). This CDR3 comprises 12 residues. This CDR3 is CASRYGGGEQFF. CDR3 nucleotides: TGTGCCAGTAGGTATGGGGGCGGTGAGCAGTTCTTC.

The J gene is TRBJ2-5, the V gene TRBV4-1, with D tentatively TRBD1 or TRBD2 (5 bases each). The germline V gene has CDR1 MGHRA and CDR2 YSYEKL. The CDR3 contains 16 residues. Between the trimmed V and J ends, which lost 1 base and 4 bases, there was a span of 16 bases. In nucleotides, the CDR3 is TGCGCCAGCAGCCAAGTTGGAGGCTTTGGGGCAGAGACCCAGTACTTC. As protein: CASSQVGGFGAETQYF.

The V call is TRBV19, the J call TRBJ2-1; D not certain. The germline V gene has CDR1 LNHDA and CDR2 SQIVND (reference sequence). The length of the CDR3 is 13 residues. V was cut by 1 base and J by 10 bases, with 11 bases left in between. The chain's CDR3 is CASSIGLAVEQFF. DNA for the CDR3: TGTGCCAGTAGTATAGGACTCGCGGTGGAGCAGTTCTTC.

The chain links TRBV27 to TRBJ2-1, with TRBD2 matching 8 bases. V dropped 8 bases and J dropped 10; count of bases not matched to a gene: 13. Germline lookup yields CDR1 MNHEY and CDR2 SMNVEV (reference sequence). CDR3 length: 14 amino acids. The CDR3 bases are TGTGCCAGCGCACAAGCGGGAGCGGTTCGGGAGCAGTTCTTC. This encodes CASAQAGAVREQFF.

V usage is TRBV27 and J usage is TRBJ2-1; D is ambiguous. CDR1 and CDR2 (germline): MNHEY, SMNVEV (reference sequence). CDR3 length: 12 residues. With 6 bases removed from V and 7 bases from J, the gap between germline ends came to 10 bases. Here the CDR3 reads CASSFSLNEQFF. The CDR3 region has the DNA TGTGCCAGCAGCTTTAGCCTTAATGAGCAGTTCTTC.